The following is a T cell receptor beta chain sequence with its context. Its antigen specificity is not known. No clone much larger than this one lies a single base away; base qualities are absent. The trial excluded patients who had a history of autoimmune disease or who were on systemic immunosuppression. Peripheral blood for TCR sequencing was collected from all dose cohorts at baseline, on cycle 4 day 1, and on cycle 7 day 1. The samples were drawn from a first-in-human, open-label, multicenter phase I dose-escalation trial of ivuxolimab. Adults with locally advanced or metastatic head and neck squamous cell, hepatocellular, melanoma or renal cell carcinoma were enrolled in the trial. CD4+ and CD8+ T cells were sorted separately from peripheral blood before TCR sequencing. The CDR3 sequence holds 18 residues, the cysteine and phenylalanine included. Just the 54-base CDR3 DNA is kept, in frame starting at base 1. The germline V gene supplies CDR1 KGHSH and CDR2 LQKENI. V sheds 1 base and J sheds 7 bases, leaving 23 bases between their ends.

These data are taken from a study of OX40 agonist ivuxolimab in advanced cancers. About the study as a whole: The costimulatory receptor OX40 (CD134) was targeted by ivuxolimab, a fully human IgG2 agonistic monoclonal antibody. Intravenous ivuxolimab was administered to patients every 2 weeks at six dose levels: 0.01, 0.1, 0.3, 1.5, 3 and 10 mg/kg. Among the approximately 54 dose-escalation patients, some 19 had hepatocellular carcinoma, roughly 15 melanoma, 9 renal cell carcinoma and 9 head and neck cancer. In the dose-escalation cohort, approximately 82% of patients were male, and the mean age was about 55 years, with a range of roughly 20 to 79. Patients were allowed to have had prior anti-PD-1, anti-PD-L1 or anti-CTLA-4 therapy, and around 37% of the dose-escalation patients had previously received checkpoint inhibitors. Partial responses occurred in three dose-escalation patients, of whom one had hepatocellular carcinoma and two had cutaneous melanoma. The purpose of peripheral TCRbeta sequencing was to test whether ivuxolimab changed TCR sequence diversity and led to clonal T-cell expansion. The paper describes the monotherapy dose-escalation part (N of about 57 patients) of the phase I trial of ivuxolimab. Points the paper makes about the study in general: At doses from 0.1 to 3.0 mg/kg, clonal expansion was seen in both CD4+ and CD8+ blood T cells between baseline and week 6. Low levels of normalized T-cell clonal expansion were also seen in some nonresponding patients. Partial responders in the 0.1-3.0 mg/kg groups had among the lowest normalized peripheral clonal expansion, especially among CD8+ T cells. After ivuxolimab, expanded clones were on average more numerous among CD8+ T cells than among CD4+ T cells. The antigen specificity of the peripheral T cells that underwent clonal expansion was not determined.

For sequencing of the TCRbeta CDR3 region, genomic DNA was extracted from the sorted cells. TCRbeta CDR3 regions were sequenced using the immunoSEQ Assay. TCRdb provides this immuneACCESS table in a form limited to in-frame rearrangements. Some clones are lacking; in checked studies, under half of them reflect an unresolved V gene, and why the rest are absent is not known. A total of around 50,000 clones appear in this sample, roughly 90% of them only once. The ten biggest clones cover about 7.8% of the sample. This sequence originates from an adult with an advanced solid tumor such as melanoma, head and neck, liver or kidney cancer. This material consisted of CD4+ or CD8+ T cells sorted from blood, taken in a trial of the OX40 agonist ivuxolimab. The chain is made from TRBV18 and TRBJ2-1; the D match is possibly TRBD1 or TRBD2, with 5 bases aligned in each. The DNA sequence follows: TGTGCCAGCTCACCACAGGATATCGTGGGGGTCTTAGGGAATGAGCAGTTCTTC. Its protein is CASSPQDIVGVLGNEQFF.